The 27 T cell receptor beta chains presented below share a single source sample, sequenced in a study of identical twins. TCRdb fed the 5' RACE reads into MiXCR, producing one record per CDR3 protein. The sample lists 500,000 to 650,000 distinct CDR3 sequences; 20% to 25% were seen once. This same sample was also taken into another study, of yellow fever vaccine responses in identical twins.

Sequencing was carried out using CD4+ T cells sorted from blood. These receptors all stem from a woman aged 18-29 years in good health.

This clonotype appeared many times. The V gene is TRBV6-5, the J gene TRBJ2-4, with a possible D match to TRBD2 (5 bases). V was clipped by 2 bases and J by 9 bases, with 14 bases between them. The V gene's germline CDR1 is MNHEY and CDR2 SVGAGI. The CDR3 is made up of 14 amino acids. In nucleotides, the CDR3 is TGTGCCAGCAGTTACCAGCTCAAAGAGGGCATTCAGTACTTC. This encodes CASSYQLKEGIQYF.

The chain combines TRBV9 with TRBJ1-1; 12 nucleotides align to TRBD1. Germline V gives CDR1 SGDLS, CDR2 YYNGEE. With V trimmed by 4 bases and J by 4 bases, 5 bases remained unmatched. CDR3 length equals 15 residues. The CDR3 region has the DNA TGTGCCAGCAGCACGGGACAGGGGGCTGGCACTGAAGCTTTCTTT. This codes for CASSTGQGAGTEAFF. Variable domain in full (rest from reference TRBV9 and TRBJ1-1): DSGVTQTPKHLITATGQRVTLRCSPRSGDLSVYWYQQSLDQGLQFLIQYYNGEERAKGNILERFSAQQFPDLHSELNLSSLELGDSALYFCASSTGQGAGTEAFFGQGTRLTVV.

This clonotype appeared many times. The CDR3 reads CSVVLNTDTQYF. CDR3 nucleotides: TGCAGCGTTGTTCTGAACACAGATACGCAGTATTTT. The chain joins TRBV29-1 to TRBJ2-3; D is undetermined. Trimming removed 4 bases at V and 2 bases at J, with 7 bases between. Germline CDR1 SQVTM, CDR2 ANQGSEA. This CDR3 region has 12 residues.

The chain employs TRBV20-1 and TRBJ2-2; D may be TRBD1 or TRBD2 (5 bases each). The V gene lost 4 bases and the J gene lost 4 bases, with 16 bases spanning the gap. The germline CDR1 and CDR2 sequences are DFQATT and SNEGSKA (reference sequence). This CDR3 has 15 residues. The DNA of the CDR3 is TGCAGTGCTACCGGGACCACACGGGGCACCGGGGAGCTGTTTTTT. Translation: CSATGTTRGTGELFF.

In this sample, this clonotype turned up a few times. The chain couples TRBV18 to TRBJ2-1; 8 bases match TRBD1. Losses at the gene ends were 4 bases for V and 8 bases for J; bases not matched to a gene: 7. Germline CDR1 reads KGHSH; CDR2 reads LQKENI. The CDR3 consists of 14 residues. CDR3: CASSQRTGWDEQFF. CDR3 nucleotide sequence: TGTGCCAGCTCACAAAGGACAGGGTGGGATGAGCAGTTCTTC.

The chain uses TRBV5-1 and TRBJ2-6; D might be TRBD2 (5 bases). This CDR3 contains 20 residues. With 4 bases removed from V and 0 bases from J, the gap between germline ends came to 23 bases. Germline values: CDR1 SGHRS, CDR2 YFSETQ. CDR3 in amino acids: CASSPSPHGLGSSGANVLTF. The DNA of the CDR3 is TGCGCCAGCAGCCCCTCTCCCCATGGATTGGGGAGCTCTGGGGCCAACGTCCTGACTTTC. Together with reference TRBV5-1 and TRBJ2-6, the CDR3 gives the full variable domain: KAGVTQTPRYLIKTRGQQVTLSCSPISGHRSVSWYQQTPGQGLQFLFEYFSETQRNKGNFPGRFSGRQFSNSRSEMNVSTLELGDSALYLCASSPSPHGLGSSGANVLTFGAGSRLTVL.

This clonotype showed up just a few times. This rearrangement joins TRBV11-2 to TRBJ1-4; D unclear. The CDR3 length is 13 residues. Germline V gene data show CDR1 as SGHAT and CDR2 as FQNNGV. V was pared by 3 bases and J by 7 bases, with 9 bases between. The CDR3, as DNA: TGTGCCAGCAGCTTCCGGAGTAGTGAAAAACTGTTTTTT. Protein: CASSFRSSEKLFF. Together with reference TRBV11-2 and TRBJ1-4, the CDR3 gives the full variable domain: EAGVAQSPRYKIIEKRQSVAFWCNPISGHATLYWYQQILGQGPKLLIQFQNNGVVDDSQLPKDRFSAERLKGVDSTLKIQPAKLEDSAVYLCASSFRSSEKLFFGSGTQLSVL.

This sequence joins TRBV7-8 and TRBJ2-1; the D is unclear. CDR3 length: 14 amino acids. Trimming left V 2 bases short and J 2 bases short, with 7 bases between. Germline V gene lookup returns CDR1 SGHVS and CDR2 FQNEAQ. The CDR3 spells CASSLYPAYNEQFF. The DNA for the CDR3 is TGTGCCAGCAGCTTATACCCCGCCTACAATGAGCAGTTCTTC.

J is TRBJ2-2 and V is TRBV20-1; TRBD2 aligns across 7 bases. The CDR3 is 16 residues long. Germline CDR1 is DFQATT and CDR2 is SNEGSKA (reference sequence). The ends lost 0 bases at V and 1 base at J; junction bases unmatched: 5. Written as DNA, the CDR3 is TGCAGTGCTAGAGAGGGAGGGGTACAGAACACCGGGGAGCTGTTTTTT. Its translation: CSAREGGVQNTGELFF.

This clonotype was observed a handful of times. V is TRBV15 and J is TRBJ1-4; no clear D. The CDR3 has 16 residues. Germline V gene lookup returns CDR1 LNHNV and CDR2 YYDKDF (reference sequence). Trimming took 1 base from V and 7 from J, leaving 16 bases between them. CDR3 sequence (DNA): TGTGCCACCAGCAGAGTTGTATGGGATCCTAGTGAAAAACTGTTTTTT. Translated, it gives CATSRVVWDPSEKLFF.

As DNA, the CDR3 is TGCAGCGTTGAACAATCAGGGGCGGGTAGTGTAGATACGCAGTATTTT. Protein: CSVEQSGAGSVDTQYF. The chain carries TRBV29-1 and TRBJ2-3, with D possibly being TRBD1 (6 bases). The CDR3 is 16 residues long. The V gene's germline CDR1 is SQVTM and CDR2 ANQGSEA. V lost 2 bases to trimming and J lost 5 bases, with 20 bases between them.

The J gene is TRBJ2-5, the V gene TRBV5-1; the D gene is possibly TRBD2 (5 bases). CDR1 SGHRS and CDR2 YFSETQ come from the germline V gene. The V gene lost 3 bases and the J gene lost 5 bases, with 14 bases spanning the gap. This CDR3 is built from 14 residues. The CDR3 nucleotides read TGCGCCAGCAGCTCCGACCCTAGCCAGGAGACCCAGTACTTC. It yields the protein CASSSDPSQETQYF.

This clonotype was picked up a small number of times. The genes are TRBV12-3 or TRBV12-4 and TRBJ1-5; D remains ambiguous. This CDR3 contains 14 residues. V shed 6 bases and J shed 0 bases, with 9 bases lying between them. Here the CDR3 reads CASRRGLSNQPQHF. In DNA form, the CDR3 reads TGTGCCAGCAGGAGAGGTCTTAGCAATCAGCCCCAGCATTTT.

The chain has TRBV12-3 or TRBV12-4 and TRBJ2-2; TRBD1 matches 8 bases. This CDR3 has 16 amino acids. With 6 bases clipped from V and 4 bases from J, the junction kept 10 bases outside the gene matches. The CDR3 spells CASSPRQGSITGELFF. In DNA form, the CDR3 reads TGTGCCAGCAGCCCTAGACAGGGGAGTATCACCGGGGAGCTGTTTTTT.

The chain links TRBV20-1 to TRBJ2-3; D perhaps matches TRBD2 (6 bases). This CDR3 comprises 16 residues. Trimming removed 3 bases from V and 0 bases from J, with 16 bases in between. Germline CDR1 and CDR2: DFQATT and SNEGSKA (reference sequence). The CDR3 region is CSASLQWEDSTDTQYF. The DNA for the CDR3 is TGCAGTGCTAGTCTCCAGTGGGAGGACAGCACAGATACGCAGTATTTT.

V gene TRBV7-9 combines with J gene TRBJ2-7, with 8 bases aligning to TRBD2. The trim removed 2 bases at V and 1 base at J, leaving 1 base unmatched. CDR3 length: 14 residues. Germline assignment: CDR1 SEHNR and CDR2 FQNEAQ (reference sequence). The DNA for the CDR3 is TGTGCCAGCAGCTTACGGGGGGGATCCTACGAGCAGTACTTC. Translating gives CASSLRGGSYEQYF.

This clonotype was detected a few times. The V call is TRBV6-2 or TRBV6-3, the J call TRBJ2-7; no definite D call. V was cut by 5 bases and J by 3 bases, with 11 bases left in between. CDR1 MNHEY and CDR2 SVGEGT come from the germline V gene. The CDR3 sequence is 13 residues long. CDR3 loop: CASSQPPNYEQYV. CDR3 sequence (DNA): TGTGCCAGCAGTCAACCCCCGAACTACGAGCAGTACGTC.

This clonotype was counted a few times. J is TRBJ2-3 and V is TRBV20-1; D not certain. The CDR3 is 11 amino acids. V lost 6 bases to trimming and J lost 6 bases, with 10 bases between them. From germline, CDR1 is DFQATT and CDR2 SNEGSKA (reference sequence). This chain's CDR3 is CSASSRDTQYF. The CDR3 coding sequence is TGCAGTGCCTCAAGTCGGGATACGCAGTATTTT.

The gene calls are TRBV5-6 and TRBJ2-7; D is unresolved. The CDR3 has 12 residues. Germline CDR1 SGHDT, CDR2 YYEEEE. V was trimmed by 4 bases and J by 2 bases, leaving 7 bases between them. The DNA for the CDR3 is TGTGCCAGCAGCCAAACAGCCTACGAGCAGTACTTC. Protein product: CASSQTAYEQYF.

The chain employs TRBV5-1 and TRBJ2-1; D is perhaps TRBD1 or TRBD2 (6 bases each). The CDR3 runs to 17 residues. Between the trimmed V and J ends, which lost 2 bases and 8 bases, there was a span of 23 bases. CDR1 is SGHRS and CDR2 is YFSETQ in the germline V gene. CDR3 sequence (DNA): TGCGCCAGCAGCTTCGTTCGTCCTCCGGGGGCTTCGGATGAGCAGTTCTTC. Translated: CASSFVRPPGASDEQFF. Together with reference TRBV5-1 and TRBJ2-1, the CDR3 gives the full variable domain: KAGVTQTPRYLIKTRGQQVTLSCSPISGHRSVSWYQQTPGQGLQFLFEYFSETQRNKGNFPGRFSGRQFSNSRSEMNVSTLELGDSALYLCASSFVRPPGASDEQFFGPGTRLTVL.

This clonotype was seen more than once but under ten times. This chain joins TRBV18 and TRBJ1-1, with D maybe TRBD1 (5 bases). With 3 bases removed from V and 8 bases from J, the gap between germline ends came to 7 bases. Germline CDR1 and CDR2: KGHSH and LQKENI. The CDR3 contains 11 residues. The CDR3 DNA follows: TGTGCCAGCTCACCCCGGGGGGAAGCTTTCTTT. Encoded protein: CASSPRGEAFF.

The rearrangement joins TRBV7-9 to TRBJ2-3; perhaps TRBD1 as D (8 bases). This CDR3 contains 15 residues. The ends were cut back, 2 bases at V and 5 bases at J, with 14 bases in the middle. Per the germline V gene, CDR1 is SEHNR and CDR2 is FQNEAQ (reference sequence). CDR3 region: CASSLLTGEGDTQYF. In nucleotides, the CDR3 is TGTGCCAGCAGCTTATTGACAGGGGAGGGAGATACGCAGTATTTT.

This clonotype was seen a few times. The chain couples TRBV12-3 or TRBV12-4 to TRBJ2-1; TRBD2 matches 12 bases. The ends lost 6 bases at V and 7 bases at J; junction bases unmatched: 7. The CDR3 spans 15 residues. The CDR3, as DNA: TGTGCCAGCAGCTGGACTAGCGGGGCGGGGAATGAGCAGTTCTTC. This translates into CASSWTSGAGNEQFF.

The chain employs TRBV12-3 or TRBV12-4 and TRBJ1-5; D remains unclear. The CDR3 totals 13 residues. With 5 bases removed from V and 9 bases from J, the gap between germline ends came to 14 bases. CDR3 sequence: CASSVRDGRPQHF. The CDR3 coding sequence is TGTGCCAGCAGTGTCCGAGATGGACGGCCCCAGCATTTT.

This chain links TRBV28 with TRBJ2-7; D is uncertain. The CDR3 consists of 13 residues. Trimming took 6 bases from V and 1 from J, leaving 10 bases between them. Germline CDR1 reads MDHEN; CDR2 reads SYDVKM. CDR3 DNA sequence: TGTGCCAGCAGGAGGAGAATTTCCTACGAGCAGTACTTC. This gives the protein CASRRRISYEQYF.

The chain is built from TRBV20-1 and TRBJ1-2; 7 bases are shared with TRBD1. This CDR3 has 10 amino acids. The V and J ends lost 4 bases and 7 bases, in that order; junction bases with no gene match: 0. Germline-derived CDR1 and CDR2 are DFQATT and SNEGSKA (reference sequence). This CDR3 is CSAKGAGYTF. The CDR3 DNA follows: TGCAGTGCTAAGGGGGCTGGCTACACCTTC.

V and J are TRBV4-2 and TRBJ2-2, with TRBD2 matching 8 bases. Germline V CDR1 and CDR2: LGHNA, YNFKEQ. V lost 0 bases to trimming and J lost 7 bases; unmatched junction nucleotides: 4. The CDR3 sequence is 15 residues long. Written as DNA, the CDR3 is TGTGCCAGCAGCCAAGATTTCCTAGCGGGCGGGGAGCTGTTTTTT. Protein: CASSQDFLAGGELFF.